This T cell receptor (beta chain) was observed in a study of neoadjuvant anti-PD-1 for oral cavity cancer. Study in general: Before surgery, most patients got three to four biweekly 3 mg/kg nivolumab doses. Patients without progression got a fourth dose around day 43.

The CDR3 totals 17 residues. Unmatched junction bases numbered 5, after V lost 0 bases and J lost 4 bases. Germline V lookup: CDR1 SGHRS, CDR2 YFSETQ. Only in-frame clones appear in the TCRdb table, and some are missing; sequencing was by immunoSEQ multiplex PCR. Here the sample spans thousands of clones, less than 75% being singletons. Time point noted: after neoadjuvant nivolumab, at surgical resection. Stage II-IVA oral cavity squamous cell carcinoma was new and untreated by systemic or radiation therapy. The specimen was PBMCs, collected after nivolumab (anti-PD-1) treatment. The sequence came from a person between 35 and 79 years old with oral cavity squamous cell carcinoma. The J gene is TRBJ2-3, the V gene TRBV5-1; 13 bases match TRBD2. The CDR3 sequence is CASSLGLAGGISDTQYF. The CDR3 bases are TGCGCCAGCAGCTTGGGACTAGCGGGGGGAATCTCAGATACGCAGTATTTT.